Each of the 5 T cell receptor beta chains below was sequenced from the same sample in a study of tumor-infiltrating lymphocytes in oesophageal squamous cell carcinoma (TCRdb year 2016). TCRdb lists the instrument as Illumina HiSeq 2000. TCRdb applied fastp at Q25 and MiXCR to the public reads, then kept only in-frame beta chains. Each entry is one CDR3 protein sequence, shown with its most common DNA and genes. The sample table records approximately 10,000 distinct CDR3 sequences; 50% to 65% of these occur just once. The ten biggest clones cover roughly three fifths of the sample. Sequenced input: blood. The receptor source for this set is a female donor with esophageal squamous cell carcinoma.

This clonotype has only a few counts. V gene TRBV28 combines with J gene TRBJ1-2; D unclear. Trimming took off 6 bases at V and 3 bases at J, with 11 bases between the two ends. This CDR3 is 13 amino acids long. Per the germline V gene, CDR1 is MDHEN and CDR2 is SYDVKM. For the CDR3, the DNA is TGTGCCAGCAGCGATTCGTACGACTATGGCTACACCTTC. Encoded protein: CASSDSYDYGYTF.

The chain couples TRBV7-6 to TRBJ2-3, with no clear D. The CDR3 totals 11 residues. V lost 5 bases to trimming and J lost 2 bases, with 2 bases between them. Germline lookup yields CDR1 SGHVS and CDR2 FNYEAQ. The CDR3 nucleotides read TGTGCCAGCAGCACCACAGATACGCAGTATTTT. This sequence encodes CASSTTDTQYF.

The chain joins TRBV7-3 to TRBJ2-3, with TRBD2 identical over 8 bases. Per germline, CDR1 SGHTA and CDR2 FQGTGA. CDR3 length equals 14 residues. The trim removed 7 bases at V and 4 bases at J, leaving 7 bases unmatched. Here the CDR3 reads CASTTGGPADTQYF. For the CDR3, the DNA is TGTGCCAGCACCACGGGAGGGCCGGCAGATACGCAGTATTTT.

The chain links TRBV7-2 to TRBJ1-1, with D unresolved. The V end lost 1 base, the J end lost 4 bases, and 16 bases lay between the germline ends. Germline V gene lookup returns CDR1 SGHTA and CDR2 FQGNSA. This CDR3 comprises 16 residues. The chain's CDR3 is CASSLGFTGDVTEAFF. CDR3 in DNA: TGTGCCAGCAGCTTAGGTTTTACCGGGGATGTCACTGAAGCTTTCTTT.

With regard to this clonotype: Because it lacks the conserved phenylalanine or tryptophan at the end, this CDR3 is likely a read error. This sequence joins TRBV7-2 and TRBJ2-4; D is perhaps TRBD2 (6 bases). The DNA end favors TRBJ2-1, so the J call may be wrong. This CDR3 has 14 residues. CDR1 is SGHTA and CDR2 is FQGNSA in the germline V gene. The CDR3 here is CASSLAGTLNEQFL. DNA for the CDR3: TGTGCCAGCAGCTTAGCTGGGACTCTAAATGAGCAGTTCTTG.